The next 28 T cell receptor beta chains were all read from a single sample in a study of human T cells and chemical hapten exposure. MiXCR was run by TCRdb on the RACE reads, yielding one entry per CDR3 protein. The table has tens of thousands of distinct CDR3 sequences, roughly 9% seen once. Sample time point: pre-sensitization, week 0. Treatment here: therapeutic diphenylcyclopropenone sensitization with weekly scalp DPC. Whole blood, unfractionated, served as the material for total RNA extraction. Here the sequenced sample was whole blood, taken in connection with sensitization to the hapten diphenylcyclopropenone (DPC). Receptor source: a woman younger than 45 with alopecia areata. Some clones in this sample may be carry-over from other donors' samples.

Here the CDR3 DNA reads TGCGCCAGCAGCTCCTACACCTCTGGAAACACCATATATTTT. Its translation: CASSSYTSGNTIYF. This chain links TRBV5-1 with TRBJ1-3; D not certain. Germline lookup yields CDR1 SGHRS and CDR2 YFSETQ. The CDR3 runs to 14 residues. Trimming removed 3 bases at V and 0 bases at J, with 7 bases between.

This clonotype was picked up a small number of times. The chain joins TRBV20-1 to TRBJ2-1; tentative D call: TRBD2 (6 bases). Germline CDR1 DFQATT, CDR2 SNEGSKA (reference sequence). V lost 6 bases, J lost 7 bases, and 16 bases lay in between. The length of the CDR3 is 13 residues. The CDR3 spells CSAGGDMGNEQFF. The CDR3 nucleotides are TGCAGTGCCGGGGGAGACATGGGGAATGAGCAGTTCTTC.

The V call is TRBV7-2, the J call TRBJ2-7; D might be TRBD2 (6 bases). Germline V lookup: CDR1 SGHTA, CDR2 FQGNSA. The CDR3 is 15 residues long. Trimming took off 5 bases at V and 4 bases at J, with 18 bases between the two ends. The CDR3 DNA reads TGTGCCAGCAGCCGCCCAACGGGGGTCGGATACGAGCAGTACTTC. Translating gives CASSRPTGVGYEQYF.

This clonotype was seen only a few times. This rearrangement joins TRBV15 to TRBJ1-1; 9 bases align to TRBD1. The junction had 4 bases not matched to a gene; V was cut back by 0 bases and J by 2 bases. Germline V gene lookup returns CDR1 LNHNV and CDR2 YYDKDF (reference sequence). CDR3 length: 16 residues. This CDR3 reads CATSRDLGQGNTEAFF. CDR3 sequence (DNA): TGTGCCACCAGCAGAGATCTGGGACAGGGCAACACTGAAGCTTTCTTT.

This clonotype was picked up many times. The chain links TRBV10-3 to TRBJ2-3, with 8 bases matching TRBD2. Germline V gives CDR1 ENHRY, CDR2 SYGVKD. The CDR3 contains 13 residues. The trim removed 9 bases at V and 3 bases at J, leaving 5 bases unmatched. The CDR3 spells CAIGLAKTDTQYF. The CDR3, as DNA: TGTGCCATTGGACTAGCTAAGACAGATACGCAGTATTTT.

This clonotype appeared a few times. The V and J genes are TRBV7-9 and TRBJ2-7, with D perhaps TRBD1 or TRBD2 (7 bases each). CDR1 is SEHNR, CDR2 FQNEAQ, per germline (reference sequence). There are 16 residues in the CDR3. V was pared by 1 base and J by 0 bases, with 13 bases between. The CDR3 loop reads CASSLVGGGSSYEQYF. The CDR3 nucleotides are TGTGCCAGCAGCTTAGTGGGAGGGGGCAGCTCCTACGAGCAGTACTTC.

The gene calls are TRBV5-1 and TRBJ2-3; D uncertain. The V gene lost 0 bases and the J gene lost 4 bases, with 6 bases spanning the gap. CDR1 SGHRS and CDR2 YFSETQ come from the germline V gene. The CDR3 has 13 amino acids. This chain's CDR3 is CASSLEHSDTQYF. For the CDR3, the DNA is TGCGCCAGCAGCTTGGAACACTCAGATACGCAGTATTTT.

This clonotype was counted a few times. The J gene is TRBJ1-6, the V gene TRBV7-2; D unresolved. The germline gives CDR1 SGHTA, CDR2 FQGNSA. This CDR3 spans 18 amino acids. Trimming pared 3 bases from V and 7 bases from J, leaving 22 bases between. In DNA, the CDR3 is TGTGCCAGCAGCTTTCGCCGACAAACCATCCCCGCGAATTCACCCCTCCACTTT. Amino acids: CASSFRRQTIPANSPLHF. The full variable domain, in which reference TRBV7-2 and TRBJ1-6 provide the parts outside the CDR3, is GAGVSQSPSNKVTEKGKDVELRCDPISGHTALYWYRQSLGQGLEFLIYFQGNSAPDKSGLPSDRFSAERTGGSVSTLTIQRTQQEDSAVYLCASSFRRQTIPANSPLHFGNGTRLTVT.

Sample share makes this clonotype medium-sized. CDR3 nucleotides: TGTGCCAGCAGCGCCGACAGCTATAGCAATCAGCCCCAGCATTTT. It translates to CASSADSYSNQPQHF. The rearrangement uses TRBV7-8 and TRBJ1-5, with a tentative D call TRBD1 (5 bases). Trimming left V 5 bases short and J 0 bases short, with 11 bases between. CDR1 and CDR2 from the germline V gene are SGHVS and FQNEAQ. This CDR3 spans 15 amino acids.

Regarding this clonotype: A much larger clone sits a single nucleotide away, making a read error possible. The chain combines TRBV7-2 with TRBJ2-7, with D perhaps matching TRBD1 (6 bases). CDR1 is SGHTA and CDR2 is FQGNSA in the germline V gene. The CDR3 runs 14 residues. Here the CDR3 DNA reads TGTGCCAGCAGCTTCGGGACACACTCCTACGAGCAGTCCTTC. Amino acids: CASSFGTHSYEQSF.

The chain is built from TRBV18 and TRBJ2-5; D is perhaps TRBD1 (5 bases). Germline lookup yields CDR1 KGHSH and CDR2 LQKENI. The CDR3 runs to 14 residues. The V end lost 0 bases, the J end lost 3 bases, and 8 bases lay between the germline ends. The CDR3 reads CASSPPVREETQYF. The CDR3 coding sequence is TGTGCCAGCTCACCACCCGTCAGGGAAGAGACCCAGTACTTC.

V is TRBV12-3 or TRBV12-4 and J is TRBJ2-6; D not resolved. The CDR3 spans 15 residues. Trimming stripped 6 bases from V and 1 base from J, with 10 bases between. This CDR3 is CASSSQGSGANVLTF. The CDR3 nucleotides are TGTGCCAGCAGCTCTCAAGGTTCTGGGGCCAACGTCCTGACTTTC.

Regarding this clonotype: Given the absence of the conserved phenylalanine or tryptophan at the CDR3 end, a read error is likely. The chain links TRBV18 to TRBJ2-1; 7 nucleotides agree with TRBD1. The germline gives CDR1 KGHSH, CDR2 LQKENI. CDR3 length: 14 amino acids. V gave up 1 base and J gave up 7 bases; unmatched junction bases: 4. CDR3 protein: CASSPQGTENEQFC. For the CDR3, the DNA is TGTGCCAGCTCACCACAGGGGACAGAGAATGAGCAGTTCTGC.

Only a few counts were recorded for this clonotype. The V and J genes are TRBV27 and TRBJ2-5; TRBD2 aligns across 10 bases. Germline lookup yields CDR1 MNHEY and CDR2 SMNVEV (reference sequence). The CDR3 sequence is 15 residues long. The junction had 12 bases not matched to a gene; V was cut back by 10 bases and J by 4 bases. CDR3 in DNA: TGTGCCACCAGAGTTCTAGCGGGGGCCGGAGAGACCCAGTACTTC. Its protein product is CATRVLAGAGETQYF.

J is TRBJ1-6 and V is TRBV20-1; D is uncertain. Trimming left V 4 bases short and J 8 bases short, with 12 bases between. Germline CDR1 DFQATT, CDR2 SNEGSKA (reference sequence). The CDR3 is made up of 13 amino acids. CDR3 bases: TGCAGTGCTATGTTTTCGGCGGATTCACCCCTCCACTTT. Protein product: CSAMFSADSPLHF.

This clonotype was seen only a few times. This rearrangement joins TRBV12-3 or TRBV12-4 to TRBJ1-3, with TRBD1 as a possible D gene (6 bases). The germline V and J ends were trimmed by 5 bases and 4 bases, with 15 bases remaining between them. The CDR3 loop spans 15 amino acids. The CDR3 spells CASSNTGSGGNTIYF. The CDR3 nucleotides read TGTGCCAGCAGTAACACAGGGTCTGGCGGAAACACCATATATTTT.

This clonotype occurred a few times. This sequence joins TRBV20-1 and TRBJ2-2; a possible D gene is TRBD1 (6 bases). Trimming took 0 bases from V and 8 from J, leaving 16 bases between them. Germline V lookup: CDR1 DFQATT, CDR2 SNEGSKA (reference sequence). The CDR3 covers 15 residues. The CDR3 DNA is TGCAGTGCTAGAGAGGGCCAGGGGCAGGTGGGGGAGCTGTTTTTT. Protein: CSAREGQGQVGELFF.

The chain employs TRBV18 and TRBJ2-4, with D unresolved. Germline assignment: CDR1 KGHSH and CDR2 LQKENI. Trimming removed 0 bases from V and 1 base from J, with 10 bases in between. The CDR3 extends over 16 amino acids. The CDR3 sequence is CASSPPERQAKNIQYF. For the CDR3, the DNA is TGTGCCAGCTCACCACCGGAGCGCCAGGCCAAAAACATTCAGTACTTC. Looking up the rest from reference TRBV18 and TRBJ2-4 gives the full variable domain: NAGVMQNPRHLVRRRGQEARLRCSPMKGHSHVYWYRQLPEEGLKFMVYLQKENIIDESGMPKERFSAEFPKEGPSILRIQQVVRGDSAAYFCASSPPERQAKNIQYFGAGTRLSVL.

CDR3 in amino acids: CAWSPTRGFSYEQYF. The CDR3 nucleotides are TGTGCCTGGAGTCCGACCAGGGGGTTCTCCTACGAGCAGTACTTC. This chain links TRBV30 with TRBJ2-7; TRBD1 aligns across 7 bases. V trimming: 2 bases; J trimming: 0 bases; junction bases outside the gene matches: 7. The CDR3 is made up of 15 amino acids. Germline CDR1 reads GTSNPN; CDR2 reads SVGIG (reference sequence).

This clonotype was detected ten times or more. For the CDR3, the DNA is TGTGCCAGCAGACCCCAGGGGACTCCGAAGGCCGAGCAGTTCTTC. This translates into CASRPQGTPKAEQFF. The J gene is TRBJ2-1, the V gene TRBV2; D possibly matches TRBD1 or TRBD2 (6 bases each). Germline-derived CDR1 and CDR2 are SNHLY and FYNNEI. This CDR3 is built from 15 residues. V was shortened by 6 bases and J by 10 bases, with 22 bases between the two germline ends.

This clonotype occurred a few times. The CDR3 nucleotides read TGTGCCAGCAGCTTAAATGCAGGGCAAGAGACCCAGTACTTC. It codes for CASSLNAGQETQYF. The chain has TRBV7-2 and TRBJ2-5, with D perhaps TRBD1 (5 bases). CDR3 length: 14 amino acids. Trimming left V 2 bases short and J 2 bases short, with 9 bases between. Germline V gene sequence: CDR1 SGHTA, CDR2 FQGNSA.

This clonotype was found many times. The rearrangement links TRBV6-2 or TRBV6-3 to TRBJ2-7; D is undetermined. Germline V lookup: CDR1 MNHEY, CDR2 SVGEGT. V lost 5 bases, J lost 1 base, and 6 bases lay in between. The CDR3 totals 12 residues. The CDR3 DNA sequence: TGTGCCAGCAGTCCGGTTTCCTACGAGCAGTACTTC. Amino acid sequence: CASSPVSYEQYF.

As DNA, the CDR3 is TGTGCCAGCAGTGAAAGGAGAGGACAGGGGGCATATCAGCCCCAGCATTTT. It encodes CASSERRGQGAYQPQHF. The chain couples TRBV6-1 to TRBJ1-5; 11 bases align to TRBD1. CDR1 MNHNS and CDR2 SASEGT come from the germline V gene. This CDR3 contains 17 residues. The J segment lost 5 bases and the V segment lost 2 bases, leaving 8 bases of the junction unmatched.

This clonotype was detected many times. The chain carries TRBV20-1 and TRBJ2-3; TRBD2 agrees at 9 bases. This CDR3 contains 16 residues. V trimming: 2 bases; J trimming: 7 bases; junction bases outside the gene matches: 13. CDR1 is DFQATT and CDR2 is SNEGSKA in the germline V gene (reference sequence). CDR3 in DNA: TGCAGTGCTAGAAAGTCACGAGCGGGGGGAGTCCATACGCAGTATTTT. This codes for CSARKSRAGGVHTQYF.

The genes are TRBV5-6 and TRBJ2-4; D gene ambiguous. The length of the CDR3 is 14 residues. Germline V CDR1 and CDR2: SGHDT, YYEEEE. V dropped 4 bases and J dropped 0 bases, with 8 bases sitting between them. As DNA, the CDR3 is TGTGCCAGCAGCCCGACGGGAGCCAAAAACATTCAGTACTTC. This encodes CASSPTGAKNIQYF.

This clonotype was seen repeatedly, ten times or more. The rearrangement uses TRBV12-3 or TRBV12-4 and TRBJ1-4, with 8 bases fitting TRBD1. The J segment lost 7 bases and the V segment lost 5 bases, leaving 9 bases of the junction unmatched. The CDR3 has 15 amino acids. In DNA, the CDR3 is TGTGCCAGCAGTCCCCGGACAGGGACAGGTGAAAAACTGTTTTTT. This codes for CASSPRTGTGEKLFF.

This clonotype was observed a handful of times. CDR3 in DNA: TGTGCCAGCAGTTACCCCCGACAGGGTCTGGAAGAGACCCAGTACTTC. It yields the protein CASSYPRQGLEETQYF. The V and J genes are TRBV6-6 and TRBJ2-5, with 7 bases lining up with TRBD1. Germline CDR1 MNHNY, CDR2 SVGAGI (reference sequence). V was clipped by 2 bases and J by 3 bases; unmatched bases: 9. CDR3 size: 16 residues.

This clonotype was detected ten times or more. This chain links TRBV7-9 with TRBJ1-1; D is unclear. Looked up from germline, CDR1 is SEHNR and CDR2 is FQNEAQ (reference sequence). This CDR3 spans 13 amino acids. The V and J ends lost 3 bases and 0 bases respectively, with 5 bases between them. The CDR3 coding sequence is TGTGCCAGCAGCTTCGGTTTGAACACTGAAGCTTTCTTT. Protein product: CASSFGLNTEAFF.